This is a list of T cell receptor beta chains from one sample in a study of identical twins. TCRdb reprocessed the 5' RACE reads via MiXCR and lists one record per CDR3 protein. The repertoire includes 690,000 or so distinct CDR3 sequences, more than 6.5% of them detected once, and approximately 0.89% sits in the top ten. These data also formed part of another study, on yellow fever vaccine responses in identical twins.

Sequenced input: PBMCs. These receptors all come from a woman in her late teens or twenties in good health. CDR3s include the opening cysteine and the closing phenylalanine or tryptophan. Each record gives: D gene, V gene, J gene, clone size, CDR3 protein, CDR3 DNA. The D gene is left open where the match is weak. Expanded clones get a size class; other rows say once, few or many, or leave the size out.

TRBD1	TRBV20-1	TRBJ2-7	NA	CSATVWDRGPYEQYF	TGCAGTGCCACGGTGTGGGACAGGGGTCCCTACGAGCAGTACTTC
TRBD2	TRBV11-1	TRBJ2-2	many	CASSSRLAGGEANTGELFF	TGTGCCAGCAGCTCCCGACTAGCGGGGGGGGAAGCGAACACCGGGGAGCTGTTTTTT
NA	TRBV20-1	TRBJ2-7	NA	CSARGIREGYEQYF	TGCAGTGCTAGAGGTATCAGGGAAGGGTACGAGCAGTACTTC
TRBD1	TRBV29-1	TRBJ2-7	NA	CSVAPGQGGPYEQYF	TGCAGCGTTGCTCCGGGACAGGGAGGCCCCTACGAGCAGTACTTC
NA	TRBV5-1	TRBJ2-1	many	CASSLGTGSLNNEQFF	TGCGCCAGCAGCTTGGGAACAGGCTCGCTTAACAATGAGCAGTTCTTC
NA	TRBV20-1	TRBJ2-1	few	CSARERRKNNEQFF	TGCAGTGCTAGAGAAAGAAGGAAAAACAATGAGCAGTTCTTC
TRBD2	TRBV20-1	TRBJ2-7	few	CSALTLAGEVRNEQYF	TGCAGTGCCTTAACATTAGCGGGAGAGGTTAGGAACGAGCAGTACTTC
TRBD2	TRBV6-4	TRBJ2-5	few	CASSETSGAQETQYF	TGTGCCAGCAGTGAAACTAGCGGGGCCCAAGAGACCCAGTACTTC
TRBD2	TRBV20-1	TRBJ2-5	NA	CSARGTSGGTPKETQYF	TGCAGTGCTAGGGGGACTAGCGGGGGGACCCCCAAAGAGACCCAGTACTTC
TRBD2	TRBV6-5	TRBJ2-5	many	CASSYSSSGGAQTQYF	TGTGCCAGCAGTTACTCGTCCAGCGGGGGGGCTCAGACCCAGTACTTC
NA	TRBV29-1	TRBJ2-7	few	CSVEELEGSYEQYF	TGCAGCGTTGAAGAGTTGGAGGGATCTTACGAGCAGTACTTC
NA	TRBV7-2	TRBJ2-3	many	CASSLLVRTDTQYF	TGTGCCAGCAGCTTGTTAGTGAGGACAGATACGCAGTATTTT
NA	TRBV21-1	TRBJ1-4	few	CASSNRANEKLFF	TGTGCCAGCAGCAATCGCGCGAATGAAAAACTGTTTTTT
NA	TRBV3-1	TRBJ2-7	many	CASSQGARYEQYF	TGTGCCAGCAGCCAAGGGGCGAGGTACGAGCAGTACTTC
TRBD1	TRBV27	TRBJ2-1	few	CASSANRGSHNEQFF	TGTGCCAGCAGTGCCAACAGGGGGTCACACAATGAGCAGTTCTTC
TRBD1	TRBV7-2	TRBJ2-7	few	CASSFATGDPYYEQYF	TGTGCCAGCAGCTTCGCGACAGGGGATCCTTACTACGAGCAGTACTTC
TRBD1	TRBV6-1	TRBJ2-7	few	CASSKTGAPIQIAYEQYF	TGTGCCAGCAGTAAAACAGGGGCCCCAATTCAGATTGCCTACGAGCAGTACTTC
NA	TRBV29-1	TRBJ2-3	NA	CSVVKWSTDTQYF	TGCAGCGTTGTAAAGTGGTCCACAGATACGCAGTATTTT
NA	TRBV6-2/TRBV6-3	TRBJ1-6	many	CASSYELNSPLHF	TGTGCCAGCAGTTACGAGCTGAATTCACCCCTCCACTTT
NA	TRBV6-2/TRBV6-3	TRBJ1-6	few	CASSQPDTYNSPLHF	TGTGCCAGCAGCCAACCGGACACTTATAATTCACCCCTCCACTTT
TRBD1	TRBV24-1	TRBJ2-7	NA	CATSDAKTGGAWYEQYF	TGTGCCACCAGTGATGCGAAAACAGGGGGCGCGTGGTACGAGCAGTACTTC
NA	TRBV7-2	TRBJ2-5	few	CASSLAGLRFQETQYF	TGTGCCAGCAGCTTAGCGGGACTGCGCTTCCAAGAGACCCAGTACTTC
TRBD2	TRBV30	TRBJ2-7	NA	CAWSVLAGGPLEQYF	TGTGCCTGGAGTGTACTGGCGGGAGGGCCATTGGAGCAGTACTTC
NA	TRBV9	TRBJ2-1	NA	CASNSVNTRGEQFF	TGTGCCAGCAATAGCGTCAACACCCGCGGTGAGCAGTTCTTC
NA	TRBV4-2	TRBJ2-5	few	CASSQEPPRSPTQYF	TGTGCCAGCAGCCAAGAACCCCCGAGGTCCCCGACCCAGTACTTC
NA	TRBV15	TRBJ2-2	few	CATSRGLTGELFF	TGTGCCACCAGCAGAGGCCTCACCGGGGAGCTGTTTTTT
NA	TRBV5-1	TRBJ2-7	NA	CASSFPSGGKQYF	TGCGCCAGCAGCTTCCCCAGTGGGGGTAAGCAGTACTTC
TRBD2	TRBV3-1	TRBJ2-5	few	CASSQGTSGGSETQYF	TGTGCCAGCAGCCAAGGGACTAGCGGGGGTTCGGAGACCCAGTACTTC
NA	TRBV5-1	TRBJ2-3	NA	CASMVNLADTQYF	TGCGCCAGCATGGTTAATCTGGCAGATACGCAGTATTTT
TRBD2	TRBV5-1	TRBJ2-5	NA	CASSLDPAGGQETQYF	TGCGCCAGCAGCTTGGATCCAGCGGGGGGTCAAGAGACCCAGTACTTC
TRBD1	TRBV28	TRBJ1-5	NA	CASSQTGGSNQPQHF	TGTGCCAGCAGTCAAACAGGGGGCAGCAATCAGCCCCAGCATTTT
TRBD1	TRBV7-2	TRBJ2-7	NA	CASSLRDRGLYEQYF	TGTGCCAGCAGCCTCCGGGACAGGGGTCTTTACGAGCAGTACTTC
NA	TRBV9	TRBJ2-7	few	CASSVGSGSSRWEQYF	TGTGCCAGCAGCGTAGGGAGCGGAAGTTCCCGCTGGGAGCAGTACTTC
NA	TRBV10-3	TRBJ2-2	NA	CAISVDPTGELFF	TGTGCCATCAGTGTAGACCCAACCGGGGAGCTGTTTTTT
TRBD1	TRBV28	TRBJ2-1	few	CASSTGVLEQFF	TGTGCCAGCAGTACAGGGGTTCTTGAGCAGTTCTTC
NA	TRBV3-1	TRBJ2-1	few	CASSQDKRTGSFDEQFF	TGTGCCAGCAGCCAAGATAAGAGAACAGGGTCATTCGATGAGCAGTTCTTC
TRBD1	TRBV12-3/TRBV12-4	TRBJ1-1	many	CASSRTGETEAFF	TGTGCCAGCAGTCGGACAGGCGAGACTGAAGCTTTCTTT